This section outlines one T cell receptor (beta chain) sequence together with its context. The antigen this receptor binds is unknown. Base qualities are not provided; no much larger clone lies one nucleotide away. This record comes from a study of T cells in Graves' hyperthyroidism and ophthalmopathy (dated by TCRdb to about 2019). Regarding the study in general: Peripheral blood samples were taken at the time of initial diagnosis, prior to any treatment. Thyroid tissue and blood T-cell repertoires from six or seven Graves' hyperthyroidism patients were also compared in the study. A discovery cohort of roughly 100 patients, about 44 with Graves' ophthalmopathy and approximately 57 with stable Graves' hyperthyroidism, was used to find distinguishing TCR V-J signatures. TCR Vbeta CDR3 sequencing of 130 to 150 peripheral blood samples (over 40 ophthalmopathy, under 80 hyperthyroidism and approximately 17 progressor patients) is reported in the paper. After blood sampling, hyperthyroidism patients were treated with methimazole at a starting dose of 30 mg daily, and ophthalmopathy patients were treated with high-dose intravenous methylprednisolone. For training and testing, the 100 or so patients in the discovery cohort were randomly divided in a 7:3 ratio. An independent validation cohort of 18 to 20 hyperthyroidism patients and about 15 patients who later progressed to ophthalmopathy tested prospective prediction of ophthalmopathy. The paper as a whole reports these results and caveats: Most expanded thyroid clonotypes (frequency above 0.001) were also detected in blood, suggesting blood repertoires may reflect thyroid immune responses. No statistical method was used to set the sample size in advance, and investigators knew the group allocation. During validation, the model predicted progression to ophthalmopathy a median of about 6.3 months ahead of onset, with approximately 70% sensitivity and 72.22% specificity. Ophthalmopathy was separated from stable hyperthyroidism by a 13 V-J signature model, with just over 85% sensitivity and about 81% specificity obtained in cross-validation and 80%/75% obtained in testing.

Graves' hyperthyroidism was defined as stable when no progression to ophthalmopathy occurred over 18 months of follow-up. Hyperthyroidism patients were aged 18 to 65 years and newly diagnosed, with disease duration of less than 2 months. Exclusion was applied to patients with uncontrolled infections, other autoimmune diseases, pregnancy or lactation. Diagnoses were based on clinical symptoms, serum thyroxine and TRAb, thyroid ultrasound and orbital computed tomography. PBMCs were separated from roughly 10 ml of fresh peripheral blood using Ficoll-Paque density gradient centrifugation. Trizol reagent was used to extract total RNA, and RNA quality was then checked on an Agilent 2100 Bioanalyzer. TCR beta CDR3 regions were amplified from RNA transcripts. The TCR CDR3 was subjected to a first round of RT-PCR using the HTBI primer set and the Qiagen OneStep RT-PCR kit. Libraries were constructed in a second round of multiplex PCR, after which size selection and purification were performed. Libraries were sequenced paired-end with 100 bp reads on an Illumina HiSeq2000. Regarding the original processing steps: Raw data were processed with SOAPnuke, discarding reads with adapters, uncalled bases, mean Phred below 15, or no exact constant-primer or identifier match. COPE v1.2.5 was used to merge the high-quality paired reads, and each unique nucleotide sequence was defined as a clonotype. Clonotypes were aligned to IMGT TRBV, TRBD and TRBJ reference segments using MiTCR v1.1. The analysis included only V-J combinations with a frequency above 0.0001, which together covered around 99% of the repertoires. The TCS score was defined as F50 (clonal expansion) divided by E x V (chaos), with BLOSUM62-based TCRdist calculated between CDR3 peptides within each V-J. Welch's t-statistics and random forest reduced roughly 500 V-J features to under 15, which were used in a naive Bayes classifier (R e1071). In TCRdb, the public reads were trimmed at Q25 with fastp and aligned with MiXCR, with productive beta chains retained. Every entry covers one CDR3 protein and lists the most common genes and DNA from its rows. In this record, the V and J calls reflect TCRdb's handling and not the investigators' own analysis. In all, the sample holds a few hundred thousand distinct CDR3 sequences, and approximately 16% of those were seen once. In total, the top ten clones hold 35% to 50% of the sample.

Sequencing was carried out using blood. The sequence was obtained from a man aged 35 to 55 with Graves' hyperthyroidism.

The bases are TGTGCCAGCCTGACCGCCTGGGAAAACACCATATATTTT. Its protein reads: CASLTAWENTIYF. The chain is made from TRBV19 and TRBJ1-3, with the D gene too uncertain to name. Its CDR3 holds 13 amino acids, cysteine through phenylalanine. Of all the DNA, just the CDR3 is kept, 39 bases in frame from base 1. Between the V and J ends, shortened by 9 bases and 6 bases respectively, the junction contains 15 bases. The germline V gene (reference sequence) supplies CDR1 LNHDA and CDR2 SQIVND.